This entry is about one T cell receptor beta chain. This sample is part of a study of blood T cell repertoires in COVID-19. Study-level background: T cells, B-cell-depleted T cells, or PBMCs supplied cDNA or gDNA.

V trimming: 4 bases; J trimming: 4 bases; junction bases outside the gene matches: 3. The CDR3 is 13 residues long. Germline CDR1 reads SGHRS; CDR2 reads YFSETQ. Authors' processing steps: Estimation of nucleated cell counts was performed using reference gene primer amplification. The data were produced by immunoSEQ multiplex PCR, yet TCRdb's version contains in-frame clones alone and is incomplete. That table is the source of V, J and clone size, and D and trimming were worked out from the DNA. The sample shows some 93,000 clones, 79% of them seen only once. The V and J genes are TRBV5-1 and TRBJ2-5; 8 bases agree with TRBD2. The source material was peripheral blood. The sequence derives from a human donor in a cohort sampled during active COVID-19. CDR3: CASSASGLETQYF. For the CDR3, the DNA is TGCGCCAGCAGCGCTAGCGGGTTAGAGACCCAGTACTTC. Drawing the rest from reference TRBV5-1 and TRBJ2-5, the complete variable domain is KAGVTQTPRYLIKTRGQQVTLSCSPISGHRSVSWYQQTPGQGLQFLFEYFSETQRNKGNFPGRFSGRQFSNSRSEMNVSTLELGDSALYLCASSASGLETQYFGPGTRLLVL.